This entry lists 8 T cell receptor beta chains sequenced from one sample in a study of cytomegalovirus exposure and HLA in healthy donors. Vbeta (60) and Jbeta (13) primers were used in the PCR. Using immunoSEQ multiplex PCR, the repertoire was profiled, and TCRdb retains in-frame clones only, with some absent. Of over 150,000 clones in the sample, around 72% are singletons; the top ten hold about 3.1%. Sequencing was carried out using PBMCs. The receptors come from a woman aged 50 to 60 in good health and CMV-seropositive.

The DNA of the CDR3 is TGTGCTAGTGGCCCCGCGGGAGGCGAGACCCAGTACTTC. This encodes CASGPAGGETQYF. The rearrangement links TRBV12-5 to TRBJ2-5; 8 bases align to TRBD2. Germline-derived CDR1 and CDR2 are LGHNT and FRNRAP. With 6 bases clipped from V and 5 bases from J, the junction kept 5 bases outside the gene matches. CDR3 length: 13 amino acids.

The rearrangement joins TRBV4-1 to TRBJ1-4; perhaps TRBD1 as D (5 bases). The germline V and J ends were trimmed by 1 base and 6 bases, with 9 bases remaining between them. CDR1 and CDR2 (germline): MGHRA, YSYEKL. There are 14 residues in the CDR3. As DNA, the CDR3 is TGCGCCAGCAGCCAAGGGGGCAGCGATGAAAAACTGTTTTTT. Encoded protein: CASSQGGSDEKLFF.

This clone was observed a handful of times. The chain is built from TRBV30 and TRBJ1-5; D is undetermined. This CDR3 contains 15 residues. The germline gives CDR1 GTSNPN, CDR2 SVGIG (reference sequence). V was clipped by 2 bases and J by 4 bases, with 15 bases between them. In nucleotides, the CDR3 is TGTGCCTGGAGTATCGCGGCAGCAGCAAATCAGCCCCAGCATTTT. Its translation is CAWSIAAAANQPQHF.

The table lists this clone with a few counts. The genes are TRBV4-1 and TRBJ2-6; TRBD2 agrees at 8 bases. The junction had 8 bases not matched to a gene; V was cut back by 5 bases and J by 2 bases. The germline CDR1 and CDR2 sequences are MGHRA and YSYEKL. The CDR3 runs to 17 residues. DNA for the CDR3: TGCGCCAGCAGCAACTCCCCGGGGGGGGCTGGGGCCAACGTCCTGACTTTC. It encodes CASSNSPGGAGANVLTF.

The CDR3 DNA sequence: TGTGCCAGCAGCCATCCTGGGCGACGCAGCGGGAGGACCACAGATACGCAGTATTTT. It encodes CASSHPGRRSGRTTDTQYF. V usage is TRBV14 and J usage is TRBJ2-3; 9 bases are shared with TRBD2. Germline CDR1 SGHDN, CDR2 FVKESK. This CDR3 comprises 19 residues. With V trimmed by 3 bases and J by 2 bases, 15 bases remained unmatched.

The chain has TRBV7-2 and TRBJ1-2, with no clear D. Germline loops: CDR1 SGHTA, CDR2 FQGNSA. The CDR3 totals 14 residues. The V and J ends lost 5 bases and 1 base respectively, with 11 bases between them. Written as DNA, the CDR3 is TGTGCCAGCAGCCCTAATGCACTTAACTATGGCTACACCTTC. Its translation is CASSPNALNYGYTF. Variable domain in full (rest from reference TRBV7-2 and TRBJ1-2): GAGVSQSPSNKVTEKGKDVELRCDPISGHTALYWYRQSLGQGLEFLIYFQGNSAPDKSGLPSDRFSAERTGGSVSTLTIQRTQQEDSAVYLCASSPNALNYGYTFGSGTRLTVV.

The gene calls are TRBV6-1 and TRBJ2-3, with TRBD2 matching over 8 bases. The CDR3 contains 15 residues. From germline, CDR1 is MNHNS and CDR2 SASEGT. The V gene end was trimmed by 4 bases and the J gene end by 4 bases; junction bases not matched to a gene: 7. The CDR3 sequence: CASSGSGARPDTQYF. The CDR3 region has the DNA TGTGCCAGCAGTGGTAGCGGGGCGCGGCCAGATACGCAGTATTTT.

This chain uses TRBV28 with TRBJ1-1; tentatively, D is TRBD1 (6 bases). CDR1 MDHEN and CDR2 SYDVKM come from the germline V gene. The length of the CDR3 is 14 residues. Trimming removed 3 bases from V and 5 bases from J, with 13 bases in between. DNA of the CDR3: TGTGCCAGCAGTTTGGGGGGCGGGGGGACTGAAGCTTTCTTT. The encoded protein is CASSLGGGGTEAFF.